This T cell receptor beta chain emerged from a study of spatial heterogeneity in lung cancer. The overall study: The mean occurrence of each unique TCR and UMI combination in raw reads exceeded nine.

Described time point: blood at routine non-recurrence follow-up after resection. The sequenced material consisted of unsorted whole RNA from tumor, nontumor lung or frozen PBMC. TCRdb called the 5' RACE reads again in MiXCR, with one record for every CDR3 protein. The repertoire holds about 70,000 distinct CDR3 sequences, with roughly 8.9% as singletons. This CDR3 has 17 residues. The V gene's germline CDR1 is DFQATT and CDR2 SNEGSKA (reference sequence). Unmatched junction bases numbered 7, after V lost 2 bases and J lost 1 base. The sequence came from a female donor with early-stage non-small cell lung cancer. Sequences were derived from PBMCs, sampled at follow-up. The chain recombines TRBV20-1 with TRBJ2-6, with 8 bases aligning to TRBD2. Written as DNA, the CDR3 is TGCAGTGCTAGAAGTCCAGCGGGAGCATCTGGGGCCAACGTCCTGACTTTC. It specifies CSARSPAGASGANVLTF.